One sample yielded the 30 T cell receptor beta chains listed below, sequenced in a study of shared clonotypes between healthy human individuals (dated by TCRdb to 2019 to 2021). The library was obtained by the immunoSEQ multiplex PCR assay. TCRdb limited this immuneACCESS table to in-frame rearrangements with V and J called. A share of clones is missing; checked studies link under half to unresolved V genes, and the rest is unexplained. The sample table lists 950,000 to 1,100,000 clones, approximately 80% of them with a count of one. Roughly 0.61% of the sample is taken by the ten largest. Sequencing input: memory CD4+ T cells from PBMCs. The sample's cell subset or site label, in plain terms: CD45RA-negative fraction. The receptors derive from a man aged 18 to 30 in good health. Some clones in this sample may be carry-over from other donors' samples.

Of note for this clone: Other nucleotide sequences in the sample specify the same CDR3. The chain has TRBV5-1 and TRBJ2-1; D gene ambiguous. CDR3 length: 14 amino acids. Trimming removed 0 bases at V and 4 bases at J, with 8 bases between. The germline CDR1 and CDR2 sequences are SGHRS and YFSETQ. The CDR3 DNA reads as TGCGCCAGCAGCTTGGCCCCGGAGTACAATGAGCAGTTCTTC. It codes for CASSLAPEYNEQFF.

This chain links TRBV6-5 with TRBJ1-2; D is unresolved. V lost 4 bases and J 4 bases, leaving 13 bases between the germline ends. This CDR3 contains 14 residues. Germline V lookup: CDR1 MNHEY, CDR2 SVGAGI. The CDR3 reads CASSFSTVGYGYTF. CDR3 bases: TGTGCCAGCAGTTTTTCAACAGTGGGCTATGGCTACACCTTC.

The rearrangement joins TRBV7-3 to TRBJ2-5, with a tentative D call TRBD1 (6 bases). This CDR3 is built from 13 residues. The germline V and J ends were trimmed by 4 bases and 5 bases, with 11 bases remaining between them. CDR1 SGHTA and CDR2 FQGTGA come from the germline V gene. The CDR3 DNA reads TGTGCCAGCAGCTCACAGGGTCAGGAGACCCAGTACTTC. Amino acid sequence: CASSSQGQETQYF.

The genes are TRBV18 and TRBJ2-2, with 9 bases that match TRBD1. CDR1 KGHSH and CDR2 LQKENI come from the germline V gene. The CDR3 has 16 residues. V gave up 5 bases and J gave up 1 base; unmatched junction bases: 5. This chain's CDR3 is CASSSTGGMNTGELFF. As DNA, the CDR3 is TGTGCCAGCTCATCGACAGGGGGGATGAACACCGGGGAGCTGTTTTTT.

This chain connects TRBV25-1 to TRBJ2-1, with 9 bases matching TRBD2. V shed 4 bases and J 10 bases; nucleotides not matched to a gene: 14. This CDR3 comprises 16 residues. The germline V gene has CDR1 MGHDK and CDR2 SYGVNS. The CDR3 sequence: CASSAPLAGGPNEQFF. CDR3 coding DNA: TGTGCCAGCAGTGCTCCTTTGGCGGGAGGGCCCAACGAGCAGTTCTTC.

The rearrangement links TRBV4-2 to TRBJ2-4; D is ambiguous. The germline V gene has CDR1 LGHNA and CDR2 YNFKEQ. The CDR3 extends over 17 amino acids. With 0 bases removed from V and 8 bases from J, the gap between germline ends came to 20 bases. In nucleotides, the CDR3 is TGTGCCAGCAGCCAAGATCTTAGGGCCGTTGAAGGTCACATTCAGTACTTC. It specifies CASSQDLRAVEGHIQYF.

V and J are TRBV5-4 and TRBJ2-3; 10 bases are shared with TRBD2. The CDR3 is made up of 17 amino acids. Germline values: CDR1 SGHNT, CDR2 YYREEE (reference sequence). Unmatched junction bases numbered 8, after V lost 0 bases and J lost 4 bases. Here the CDR3 DNA reads TGTGCCAGCAGCTTGGCCCCGTCTAGCGGGAGCGCAGATACGCAGTATTTT. This encodes CASSLAPSSGSADTQYF.

V and J are TRBV9 and TRBJ2-1, with TRBD2 matching over 8 bases. CDR3 size: 18 residues. Germline trimming cut 4 bases from V and 0 bases from J; bases unmatched to any gene: 12. Germline values: CDR1 SGDLS, CDR2 YYNGEE. The CDR3 loop is CASSPYSGGPPSYNEQFF. The CDR3 region has the DNA TGTGCCAGCAGCCCTTACTCGGGAGGGCCGCCCTCCTACAATGAGCAGTTCTTC.

In this sample, this clone turned up a few times. The V call is TRBV29-1, the J call TRBJ2-1; 7 bases align to TRBD1. CDR1 and CDR2 (germline): SQVTM, ANQGSEA. Trimming removed 6 bases from V and 6 bases from J; junction bases left unmatched: 11. This CDR3 region has 14 residues. The DNA for the CDR3 is TGCAGCGTCCCGCCGGGACAGTTCTCCAATGAGCAGTTCTTC. Encoded protein: CSVPPGQFSNEQFF.

Ten or more counts support this clone. V is TRBV9 and J is TRBJ1-4; D is perhaps TRBD1 (5 bases). CDR1 is SGDLS and CDR2 is YYNGEE in the germline V gene. V gave up 6 bases and J gave up 3 bases, with 15 bases separating them. This CDR3 is 15 amino acids long. CDR3 in amino acids: CASNGRGRANEKLFF. The CDR3 coding sequence is TGTGCCAGCAATGGGAGGGGTCGAGCTAATGAAAAACTGTTTTTT.

This clone was counted once. This sequence joins TRBV4-3 and TRBJ1-2, with D maybe TRBD1 (5 bases). CDR1 LGHNA and CDR2 YSLEER come from the germline V gene. Trimming shortened V by 0 bases and J by 4 bases, and 12 bases separated the two germline ends. This CDR3 region has 15 residues. The CDR3 here is CASSQDPGRFYGYTF. In DNA, the CDR3 is TGCGCCAGCAGCCAAGATCCGGGACGGTTCTATGGCTACACCTTC.

The V and J genes are TRBV28 and TRBJ1-1; D perhaps matches TRBD1 (5 bases). Germline-derived CDR1 and CDR2 are MDHEN and SYDVKM. This CDR3 comprises 18 residues. V lost 8 bases and J lost 1, with 26 bases in between. The CDR3 protein is CASSLAGTAGTKNTEAFF. The DNA of the CDR3 is TGTGCCAGCTCCCTCGCCGGGACGGCCGGAACCAAGAACACTGAAGCTTTCTTT.

The CDR3 region is CASSRKVTGHTGELFF. The DNA for the CDR3 is TGTGCCAGCAGCCGGAAAGTGACAGGGCACACCGGGGAGCTGTTTTTT. This chain connects TRBV7-3 to TRBJ2-2; 7 bases agree with TRBD1. This CDR3 has 16 amino acids. CDR1 and CDR2 (germline): SGHTA, FQGTGA. V was pared by 5 bases and J by 3 bases, with 9 bases of the junction left unmatched.

The chain couples TRBV29-1 to TRBJ1-2; no clear D. The CDR3 consists of 12 residues. V gave up 6 bases and J gave up 4 bases, with 12 bases separating them. Germline-derived CDR1 and CDR2 are SQVTM and ANQGSEA. The chain's CDR3 is CSVESHSYGYTF. CDR3 coding DNA: TGCAGCGTCGAATCTCATAGCTATGGCTACACCTTC.

J is TRBJ2-3 and V is TRBV7-3, with 8 nucleotides matching TRBD1. Germline V CDR1 and CDR2: SGHTA, FQGTGA. The junction had 10 bases not matched to a gene; V was cut back by 4 bases and J by 7 bases. The CDR3 extends over 15 amino acids. CDR3 region: CASSSDGTGHNTQYF. As DNA, the CDR3 is TGTGCCAGCAGCTCGGACGGGACAGGTCACAATACGCAGTATTTT.

This chain uses TRBV29-1 with TRBJ1-1, with D tentatively TRBD1 (5 bases). Trimming took off 5 bases at V and 11 bases at J, with 15 bases between the two ends. CDR1 is SQVTM, CDR2 ANQGSEA, per germline. The CDR3 is 11 amino acids. DNA of the CDR3: TGCAGCGTTCCAAGGCGGGGGAGTGCTTTCTTT. Protein product: CSVPRRGSAFF.

This chain connects TRBV6-5 to TRBJ2-3; maybe TRBD1 (7 bases). The germline CDR1 and CDR2 sequences are MNHEY and SVGAGI. This CDR3 is built from 16 residues. V was trimmed by 0 bases and J by 0 bases, leaving 10 bases between them. The CDR3 DNA reads TGTGCCAGCAGTTACTCGGCAGGGGGGAGCACAGATACGCAGTATTTT. Its translation: CASSYSAGGSTDTQYF.

The rearrangement uses TRBV28 and TRBJ1-2; D uncertain. Trimming shortened V by 8 bases and J by 4 bases, and 8 bases separated the two germline ends. The CDR3 consists of 11 residues. Germline assignment: CDR1 MDHEN and CDR2 SYDVKM. The CDR3 DNA sequence: TGTGCCAGCTGGGTGTCCTATGGCTACACCTTC. Translating it yields CASWVSYGYTF.

The chain couples TRBV5-1 to TRBJ2-2, with D hard to call. The CDR3 has 14 amino acids. The V gene lost 4 bases and the J gene lost 2 bases, with 9 bases spanning the gap. In germline, CDR1 is SGHRS, CDR2 YFSETQ. CDR3 in DNA: TGCGCCAGCAGCCAAGACCCCAACACCGGGGAGCTGTTTTTT. Its translation is CASSQDPNTGELFF.

This chain connects TRBV28 to TRBJ1-2; tentative D call: TRBD1 (6 bases). In germline, CDR1 is MDHEN, CDR2 SYDVKM. V was clipped by 7 bases and J by 4 bases, with 13 bases between them. There are 13 residues in the CDR3. CDR3 sequence reads: CASNTQGIYGYTF. As DNA, the CDR3 is TGTGCCAGCAACACCCAGGGGATCTATGGCTACACCTTC.

In its sample, this clone was seen once. The chain is built from TRBV9 and TRBJ2-1; D tentatively reads TRBD1 or TRBD2 (6 bases each). Germline loops: CDR1 SGDLS, CDR2 YYNGEE. V was cut by 0 bases and J by 2 bases, with 12 bases left in between. The length of the CDR3 is 16 residues. CDR3 coding DNA: TGTGCCAGCAGCGTAGGGGGGGCATTCACCTACAATGAGCAGTTCTTC. It encodes CASSVGGAFTYNEQFF.

CDR3 in amino acids: CASSLQAGGTYNEQFF. In nucleotides, the CDR3 is TGTGCCAGCAGCTTACAAGCGGGAGGAACCTACAATGAGCAGTTCTTC. This rearrangement joins TRBV7-9 to TRBJ2-1; 9 nucleotides align to TRBD2. After removal of 2 bases from V and 2 bases from J, the junction contained 4 bases not matched to a gene. The germline CDR1 and CDR2 sequences are SEHNR and FQNEAQ (reference sequence). This CDR3 region has 16 residues.

This clone was recorded once. This chain links TRBV9 with TRBJ1-4, with 8 bases matching TRBD1. Germline trimming cut 2 bases from V and 1 base from J; bases unmatched to any gene: 1. This CDR3 region has 15 residues. Germline CDR1 reads SGDLS; CDR2 reads YYNGEE. CDR3 in amino acids: CASSVRGRTNEKLFF. As DNA, the CDR3 is TGTGCCAGCAGCGTCAGGGGGCGAACTAATGAAAAACTGTTTTTT.

The rearrangement uses TRBV2 and TRBJ1-5; 8 bases are a match to TRBD1. Trimming cost V 7 bases and J 7 bases; bases outside gene matches: 9. The CDR3 spans 14 residues. Germline CDR1 SNHLY, CDR2 FYNNEI. This CDR3 is CASTGPGGEQPQHF. The CDR3 DNA reads TGTGCCAGCACCGGCCCAGGGGGCGAACAGCCCCAGCATTTT. Full variable domain (missing parts from reference TRBV2 and TRBJ1-5): EPEVTQTPSHQVTQMGQEVILRCVPISNHLYFYWYRQILGQKVEFLVSFYNNEISEKSEIFDDQFSVERPDGSNFTLKIRSTKLEDSAMYFCASTGPGGEQPQHFGDGTRLSIL.

This sequence joins TRBV6-1 and TRBJ1-2; D is possibly TRBD1 (5 bases). The V gene's germline CDR1 is MNHNS and CDR2 SASEGT. V was shortened by 2 bases and J by 1 base, with 17 bases between the two germline ends. This CDR3 has 17 amino acids. CDR3 in DNA: TGTGCCAGCAGTGAATTCCTTGTAGGGGCTAATAACTATGGCTACACCTTC. Amino acids: CASSEFLVGANNYGYTF.

V and J are TRBV9 and TRBJ2-5, with D unclear. V was pared by 0 bases and J by 5 bases, with 5 bases between. Germline V lookup: CDR1 SGDLS, CDR2 YYNGEE. The CDR3 has 12 amino acids. The CDR3 coding sequence is TGTGCCAGCAGCGTAGATTCTGAGACCCAGTACTTC. It yields the protein CASSVDSETQYF.

In its sample, this clone was seen a few times. V gene TRBV30 combines with J gene TRBJ1-1; D is perhaps TRBD1 (6 bases). The germline V gene encodes CDR1 GTSNPN and CDR2 SVGIG (reference sequence). Trimming stripped 2 bases from V and 0 bases from J, with 10 bases between. The CDR3 is made up of 14 amino acids. CDR3: CAWSRGHLNTEAFF. DNA of the CDR3: TGTGCCTGGAGTCGGGGACACCTGAACACTGAAGCTTTCTTT.

This clone was seen more than once but under ten times. This chain links TRBV5-1 with TRBJ2-5; 11 bases fit TRBD2. The CDR3 runs to 16 residues. Unmatched junction bases numbered 7, after V lost 1 base and J lost 5 bases. Germline CDR1 is SGHRS and CDR2 is YFSETQ. This CDR3 reads CASSLISGRAGETQYF. The CDR3 DNA is TGCGCCAGCAGCTTGATTAGCGGGAGGGCGGGGGAGACCCAGTACTTC. Together with reference TRBV5-1 and TRBJ2-5, the CDR3 gives the full variable domain: KAGVTQTPRYLIKTRGQQVTLSCSPISGHRSVSWYQQTPGQGLQFLFEYFSETQRNKGNFPGRFSGRQFSNSRSEMNVSTLELGDSALYLCASSLISGRAGETQYFGPGTRLLVL.

The rearrangement uses TRBV5-1 and TRBJ1-4; D unresolved. Germline-derived CDR1 and CDR2 are SGHRS and YFSETQ. Trimming shortened V by 4 bases and J by 5 bases, and 12 bases separated the two germline ends. This CDR3 is built from 14 residues. DNA for the CDR3: TGCGCCAGCAGCCTATTTGGGTCGAATGAAAAACTGTTTTTT. Translated: CASSLFGSNEKLFF.

The chain couples TRBV21-1 to TRBJ2-3; the table's D gene call, TRBD2, was not cross checked with the DNA. TRBV21-1 is flagged as a pseudogene. The CDR3 extends over 18 amino acids. The CDR3 DNA is TGTGCCAGCAGCAAAAGTGCCCCTAGCGGCACGATCACAGATACGCAGTATTTT. Translation gives CASSKSAPSGTITDTQYF.